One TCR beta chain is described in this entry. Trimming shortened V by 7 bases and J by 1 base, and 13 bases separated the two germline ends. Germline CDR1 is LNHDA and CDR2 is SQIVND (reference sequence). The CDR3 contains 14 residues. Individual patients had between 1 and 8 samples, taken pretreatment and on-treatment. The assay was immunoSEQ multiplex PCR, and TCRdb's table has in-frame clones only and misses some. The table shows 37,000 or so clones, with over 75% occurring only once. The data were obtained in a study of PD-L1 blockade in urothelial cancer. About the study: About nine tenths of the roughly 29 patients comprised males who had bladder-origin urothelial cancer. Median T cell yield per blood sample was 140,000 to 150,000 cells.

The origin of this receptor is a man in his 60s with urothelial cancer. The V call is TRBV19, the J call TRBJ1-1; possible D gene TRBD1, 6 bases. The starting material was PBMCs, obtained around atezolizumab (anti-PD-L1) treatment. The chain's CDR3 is CASILQGTNTEAFF. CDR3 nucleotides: TGTGCCAGTATCCTCCAGGGGACGAACACTGAAGCTTTCTTT.